This T cell receptor beta chain was captured by sequencing in a study of shared clonotypes between healthy human individuals. The CDR3 length is 15 residues. V lost 1 base and J 2 bases, leaving 12 bases between the germline ends. CDR1 is SGHNT, CDR2 YYREEE, per germline (reference sequence). Here immunoSEQ multiplex PCR was the method, and the copy in TCRdb shows in-frame clones only, minus some. The table has about 680,000 clones, 92% seen once. Points on this clone: What it recognizes is unknown.

Cells designated naive CD8 were CD45RO-negative and were positively selected for CCR7, with terminally differentiated effector memory CD45RA+ cells excluded. Study-level findings and limits: Four donors held about 5.1% of naive CD4 clonotypes in common.

The V and J genes are TRBV5-4 and TRBJ2-5; D is unresolved. The sequence came from a man aged 30-40 years in good health. Sequences were obtained from naive CD8+ T cells sorted from blood. CDR3 DNA: TGTGCCAGCAGCTTGTTAGGGATCGGGCAAGAGACCCAGTACTTC. Translating gives CASSLLGIGQETQYF.